This TCR beta chain comes out of a study of tumor and adjacent non-tumor tissue in lung cancer. The CDR3 spans 13 amino acids, including both terminal residues. Germline V gene sequence: CDR1 WSHSY, CDR2 SAAADI. In regard to this clonotype: This likely comes from a read error, as the CDR3 has no conserved phenylalanine or tryptophan at its end. No DNA is shown, since the ends of the CDR3 on it are uncertain; the CDR3 is the one TCRdb lists.

TCRbeta libraries were built with three rounds of nested PCR, modified from ARM-PCR. TCRdb re-called the multiplex PCR reads with MiXCR, one entry per CDR3 protein. The sample lists fewer than 120,000 distinct CDR3 sequences; approximately 84% were seen once. The template was RNA from unsorted bulk tissue. The J gene is TRBJ1-2, the V gene TRBV10-2. The receptor's source is a man in his 70s with non-small cell lung cancer. Sequencing was performed on lung tumor tissue. This chain's CDR3 is CASSELSWRQANS.